The source of this T cell receptor beta chain is a study of cytomegalovirus exposure and HLA in healthy donors. Overall study: Per a later analysis, the roughly 700 first-cohort and under 150 validation repertoires shared one platform. Findings and limits, study-wide: Rare sequences made up most TCRs, while some public TCRs were found in many donors. Using the classifier, cytomegalovirus status was reportedly diagnosed with high specificity and sensitivity. In vitro, a few CMV-associated chains proved specific for CMV antigens.

The CDR3 contains 15 residues. Germline V CDR1 and CDR2: SGHKS, YYEKEE (reference sequence). V shed 4 bases, J shed 0 bases, and the junction held 3 bases outside the gene matches. Using immunoSEQ multiplex PCR, the repertoire was profiled, and TCRdb retains in-frame clones only, with some absent. The sample holds some 86,000 clones; more than 85% are singletons and the top ten take less than 4%. For this clone: The target antigen is unknown.

Sequenced: PBMCs. This sequence was found in a woman in her thirties in good health and CMV-seronegative. The V gene is TRBV5-5, the J gene TRBJ2-7; 11 nucleotides line up with TRBD2. CDR3 residues: CASSPGLADSYEQYF. The CDR3 DNA is TGTGCCAGCAGCCCGGGACTAGCGGACTCCTACGAGCAGTACTTC. The variable domain in full, completed from reference TRBV5-5 and TRBJ2-7, reads DAGVTQSPTHLIKTRGQQVTLRCSPISGHKSVSWYQQVLGQGPQFIFQYYEKEERGRGNFPDRFSARQFPNYSSELNVNALLLGDSALYLCASSPGLADSYEQYFGPGTRLTVT.